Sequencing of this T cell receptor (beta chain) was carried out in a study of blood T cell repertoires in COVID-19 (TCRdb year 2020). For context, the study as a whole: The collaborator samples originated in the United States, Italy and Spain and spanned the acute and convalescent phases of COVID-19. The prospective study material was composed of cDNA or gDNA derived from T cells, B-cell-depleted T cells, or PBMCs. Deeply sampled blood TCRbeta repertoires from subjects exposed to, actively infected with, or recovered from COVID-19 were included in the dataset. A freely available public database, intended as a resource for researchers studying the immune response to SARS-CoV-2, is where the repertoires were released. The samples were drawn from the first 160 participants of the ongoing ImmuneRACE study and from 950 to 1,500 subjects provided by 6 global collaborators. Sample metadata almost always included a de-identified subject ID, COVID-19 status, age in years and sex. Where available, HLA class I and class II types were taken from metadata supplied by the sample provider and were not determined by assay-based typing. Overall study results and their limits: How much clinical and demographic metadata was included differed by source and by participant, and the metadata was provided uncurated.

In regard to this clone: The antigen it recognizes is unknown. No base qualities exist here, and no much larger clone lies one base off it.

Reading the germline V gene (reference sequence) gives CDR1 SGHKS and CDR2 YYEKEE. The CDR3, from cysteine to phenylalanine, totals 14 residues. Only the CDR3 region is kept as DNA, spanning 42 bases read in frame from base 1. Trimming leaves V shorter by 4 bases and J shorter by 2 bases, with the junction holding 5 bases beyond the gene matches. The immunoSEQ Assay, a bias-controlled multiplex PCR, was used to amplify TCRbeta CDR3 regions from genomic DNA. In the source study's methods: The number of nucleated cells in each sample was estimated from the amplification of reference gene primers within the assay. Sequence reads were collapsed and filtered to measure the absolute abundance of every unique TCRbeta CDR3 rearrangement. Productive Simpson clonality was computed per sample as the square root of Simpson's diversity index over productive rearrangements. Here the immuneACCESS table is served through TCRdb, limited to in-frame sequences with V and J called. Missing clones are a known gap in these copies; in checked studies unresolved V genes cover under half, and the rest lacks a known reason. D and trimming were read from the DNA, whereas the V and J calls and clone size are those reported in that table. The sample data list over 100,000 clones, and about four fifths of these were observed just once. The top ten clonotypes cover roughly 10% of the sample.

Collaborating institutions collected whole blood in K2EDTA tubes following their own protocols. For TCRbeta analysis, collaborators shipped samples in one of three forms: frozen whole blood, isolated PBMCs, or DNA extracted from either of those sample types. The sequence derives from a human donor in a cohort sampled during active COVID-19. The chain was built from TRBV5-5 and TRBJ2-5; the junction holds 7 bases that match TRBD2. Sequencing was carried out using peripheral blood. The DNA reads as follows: TGTGCCAGCAGCCCCGGGACTACACAAGAGACCCAGTACTTC. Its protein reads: CASSPGTTQETQYF.